This entry lists 6 T cell receptor beta chains sequenced from one sample in a study of T cells expressing NK-cell markers. For each CDR3 protein, TCRdb gives one entry from its re-call of the 5' RACE reads, without DNA. Its table lists about 260,000 distinct CDR3 sequences. Sequencing input: blood T cells: a sorted CD56 or NKG2C T cell subset, CD4+ or CD8+ T cells, or bulk PBMC T cells (not recorded which). Receptors originate from a man aged 18 to 30 in good health.

This rearrangement joins TRBV3-1 to TRBJ1-2. The CDR3 has 16 amino acids. Germline assignment: CDR1 LGHDT and CDR2 YNNKEL (reference sequence). The CDR3 here is CASSQVGVAVGYGYTF.

The chain employs TRBV19 and TRBJ2-3; TCRdb selects TRBD2, and the lack of DNA leaves this call unchecked. Germline V gene sequence: CDR1 LNHDA, CDR2 SQIVND (reference sequence). This CDR3 is 15 amino acids long. The chain's CDR3 is CASSITSGITDTQYF.

The chain employs TRBV20-1 and TRBJ1-5; TCRdb designates TRBD1, a call that cannot be tested without DNA. CDR3 length: 14 residues. Germline V gene data show CDR1 as DFQATT and CDR2 as SNEGSKA (reference sequence). CDR3 protein: CSARVGDRNQPQHF.

The chain combines TRBV4-2 with TRBJ1-1. CDR1 and CDR2 from the germline V gene are LGHNA and YNFKEQ. The CDR3 has 11 amino acids. This chain's CDR3 is CASSQDLRAFF.

This chain uses TRBV5-1 with TRBJ2-7; TCRdb designates TRBD2, a call that cannot be tested without DNA. The germline V gene encodes CDR1 SGHRS and CDR2 YFSETQ. This CDR3 contains 18 residues. The chain's CDR3 is CASSAEGTSGSAGSEQYF.

This CDR3 reads CASQTRSSYNEQFF. The chain joins TRBV13 to TRBJ2-1. CDR1 and CDR2 (germline): PRHDT, FYEKMQ (reference sequence). The CDR3 spans 14 residues.